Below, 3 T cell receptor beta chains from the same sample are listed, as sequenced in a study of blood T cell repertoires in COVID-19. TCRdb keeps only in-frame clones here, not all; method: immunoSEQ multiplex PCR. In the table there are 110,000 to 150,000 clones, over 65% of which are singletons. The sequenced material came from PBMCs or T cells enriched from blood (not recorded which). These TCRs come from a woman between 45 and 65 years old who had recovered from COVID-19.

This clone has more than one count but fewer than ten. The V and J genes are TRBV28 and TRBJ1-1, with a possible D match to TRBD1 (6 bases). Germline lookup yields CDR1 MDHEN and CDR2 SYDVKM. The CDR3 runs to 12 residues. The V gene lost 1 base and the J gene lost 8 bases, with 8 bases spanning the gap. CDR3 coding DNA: TGTGCCAGCAGTTTATCCGACAGGGAAGCTTTCTTT. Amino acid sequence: CASSLSDREAFF.

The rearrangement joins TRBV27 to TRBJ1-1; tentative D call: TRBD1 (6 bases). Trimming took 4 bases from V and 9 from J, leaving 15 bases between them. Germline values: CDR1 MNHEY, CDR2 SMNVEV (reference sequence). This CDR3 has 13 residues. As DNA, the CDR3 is TGTGCCAGCAGTTCCCGACAGGTTCTTAAAGCTTTCTTT. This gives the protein CASSSRQVLKAFF.

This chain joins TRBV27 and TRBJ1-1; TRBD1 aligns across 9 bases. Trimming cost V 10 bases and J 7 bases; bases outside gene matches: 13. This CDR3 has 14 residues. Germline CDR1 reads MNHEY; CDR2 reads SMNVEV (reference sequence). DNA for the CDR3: TGTGCCACCGCTAGGGACAGGGAAGGGGGTGAAGCTTTCTTT. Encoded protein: CATARDREGGEAFF.